The rows below give T cell receptor beta chains drawn from one sample of a study of blood T cell repertoires in COVID-19. Profiling relied on immunoSEQ multiplex PCR, and the TCRdb table lists in-frame clones only, not all of them. This table has about 130,000 clones, 70% to 90% appearing once. The sequencing input was peripheral blood. The receptors shown here come from an elderly woman with acute or convalescent COVID-19. Both conserved end residues are part of each CDR3. The D gene is left open where the match is weak. A row's size may be missing; if present it is once, few, many or a size class.

TRBV12-3/TRBV12-4	-	TRBJ2-3	TRBD2	CATRLAGTDTQYF	TGTGCTACCAGGCTAGCGGGGACAGATACGCAGTATTTT
TRBV7-9	-	TRBJ1-5	TRBD1	CASSPTGGLGQPQHF	TGTGCCAGCAGCCCAACAGGGGGATTAGGTCAGCCCCAGCATTTT
TRBV9	-	TRBJ2-5	TRBD2	CASSGGRAPETQYF	TGTGCCAGCAGCGGCGGGAGGGCCCCCGAGACCCAGTACTTC
TRBV27	-	TRBJ2-1	-	CASSPSGLGIYNEQFF	TGTGCCAGCAGCCCTTCCGGACTGGGGATCTACAATGAGCAGTTCTTC
TRBV5-6	-	TRBJ1-2	-	CASSLRGIYGYTF	TGTGCCAGCAGCTTGCGGGGGATCTATGGCTACACCTTC
TRBV9	-	TRBJ2-5	TRBD2	CASSTGTSGAETQYF	TGTGCCAGCAGCACCGGGACTAGCGGGGCAGAGACCCAGTACTTC
TRBV5-8	-	TRBJ2-7	-	CASSFTGNYEQYF	TGTGCCAGCAGCTTTACCGGGAACTACGAGCAGTACTTC
TRBV5-8	-	TRBJ1-6	TRBD1	CASSLGQGAWYSPLHF	TGTGCCAGCAGCTTGGGACAGGGGGCTTGGTATTCACCCCTCCACTTT
TRBV5-6	-	TRBJ2-1	-	CASSSSLGGPNEQFF	TGTGCCAGCAGCTCCTCGTTGGGGGGGCCCAATGAGCAGTTCTTC
TRBV12-3/TRBV12-4	-	TRBJ1-5	-	CASSFDQGQPQHF	TGTGCCAGCAGTTTCGATCAGGGACAGCCCCAGCATTTT
TRBV4-3	-	TRBJ1-2	TRBD1	CASSQVRTGAGDYGYTF	TGCGCCAGCAGCCAAGTCCGAACAGGGGCCGGGGACTATGGCTACACCTTC
TRBV7-9	few	TRBJ2-7	TRBD1	CASSLQTGTGTYEQYF	TGTGCCAGCAGCTTACAGACCGGGACAGGGACCTACGAGCAGTACTTC
TRBV5-1	-	TRBJ2-2	TRBD1	CASSLLAGGNTGELFF	TGCGCCAGCAGCTTGTTGGCAGGGGGCAACACCGGGGAGCTGTTTTTT
TRBV7-2	-	TRBJ1-2	-	CASSLDLGGYTF	TGTGCCAGCAGCTTAGACCTCGGTGGCTACACCTTC
TRBV7-9	-	TRBJ1-1	-	CASSLPQSDSTLF	TGTGCCAGCAGCTTACCCCAATCAGACTCGACCCTTTTT
TRBV5-1	-	TRBJ2-3	TRBD2	CASSFLSGGARDTQYF	TGCGCCAGCAGCTTCCTAAGCGGGGGGGCCAGAGATACGCAGTATTTT
TRBV5-8	-	TRBJ1-2	-	CASSFRVSYGYTF	TGTGCCAGCAGCTTCAGGGTGAGCTATGGCTACACCTTC
TRBV3-1/TRBV3-2	once	TRBJ1-6	-	CASSQDRPDNSPLHF	TGTGCCAGCAGCCAAGACAGGCCTGATAATTCACCCCTCCACTTT
TRBV7-6	-	TRBJ2-7	-	CASSLASAGDIYEQYF	TGTGCCAGCAGCTTAGCGTCGGCAGGGGATATCTACGAGCAGTACTTC
TRBV19	-	TRBJ1-2	TRBD1	CASRARQGPYGYTF	TGTGCCAGTAGAGCTCGACAGGGGCCCTATGGCTACACCTTC
TRBV5-1	-	TRBJ2-5	TRBD2	CASSLSSGGYETQYF	TGCGCCAGCAGCTTATCTAGCGGGGGATATGAGACCCAGTACTTC
TRBV2	once	TRBJ2-7	TRBD2	CASSPGTSGGLSIYEQYF	TGTGCCAGCAGTCCCGGGACTAGCGGCGGTCTGAGTATCTACGAGCAGTACTTC
TRBV11-2	-	TRBJ2-3	TRBD1	CASSPRQGPSPDTQYF	TGTGCCAGCAGCCCGCGACAGGGGCCCTCCCCAGATACGCAGTATTTT
TRBV11-3	-	TRBJ1-4	TRBD1	CASSPGTGTEKLFF	TGTGCCAGCAGCCCCGGGACAGGGACGGAAAAACTGTTTTTT
TRBV5-1	-	TRBJ2-3	TRBD2	CASSLGRLAGRWGTDTQYF	TGCGCCAGCAGCTTGGGGCGACTAGCGGGGAGGTGGGGCACAGATACGCAGTATTTT
TRBV2	-	TRBJ1-1	-	CASREISAEAFF	TGTGCCAGCAGGGAAATAAGCGCTGAAGCTTTCTTT
TRBV6-6	-	TRBJ1-3	-	CASSYVQGRDTIYF	TGTGCCAGCAGTTACGTCCAGGGTAGAGACACCATATATTTT
TRBV5-4	-	TRBJ2-3	TRBD2	CASSLDAGGVGDTQYF	TGTGCCAGCAGCTTGGATGCGGGGGGGGTGGGAGATACGCAGTATTTT
TRBV10-3	-	TRBJ2-3	-	CAISDVVAGDTQYF	TGTGCCATCAGTGACGTTGTAGCCGGGGATACGCAGTATTTT
TRBV11-2	-	TRBJ2-5	-	CASSLEWPWETQYF	TGTGCCAGCAGCTTAGAATGGCCCTGGGAGACCCAGTACTTC
TRBV19	once	TRBJ1-3	TRBD1	CASSHLGQGAGNTIYF	TGTGCCAGTAGCCACCTTGGACAGGGAGCAGGAAACACCATATATTTT
TRBV5-5	-	TRBJ2-5	-	CASSLVGTQIQETQYF	TGTGCCAGCAGCTTGGTGGGGACACAAATACAAGAGACCCAGTACTTC
TRBV5-1	-	TRBJ1-4	-	CASSLMGGTNEKLFF	TGCGCCAGCAGCTTGATGGGGGGGACTAATGAAAAACTGTTTTTT
TRBV11-3	-	TRBJ2-1	TRBD2	CASSHSGRGGDEQFF	TGTGCCAGCAGCCATAGCGGGAGAGGCGGAGATGAGCAGTTCTTC
TRBV28	-	TRBJ1-3	-	CASNPSGNTIYF	TGTGCCAGCAACCCGAGTGGAAACACCATATATTTT
TRBV7-2	-	TRBJ1-2	TRBD1	CASSRDRLYGYTF	TGTGCCAGCAGCAGGGACAGGCTTTATGGCTACACCTTC
TRBV6-6	-	TRBJ2-5	-	CASSHRGTEETQYF	TGTGCCAGCAGTCACCGCGGGACAGAGGAGACCCAGTACTTC
TRBV28	-	TRBJ1-4	-	CASRPRLWTNEKLFF	TGTGCCAGCAGACCCCGCCTTTGGACAAATGAAAAACTGTTTTTT
TRBV20-1	-	TRBJ2-3	TRBD2	CSASPSGRFRDTQYF	TGCAGTGCTAGTCCCAGCGGGAGGTTCCGGGATACGCAGTATTTT
TRBV5-1	-	TRBJ1-2	-	CASSLGQAWTF	TGCGCCAGCAGCTTGGGACAGGCTTGGACCTTC
TRBV7-9	-	TRBJ2-1	-	CASLAPGGRDNEQFF	TGTGCCAGCTTGGCTCCAGGAGGACGGGACAATGAGCAGTTCTTC
TRBV9	-	TRBJ1-6	-	CASSVEGGQGNSPLHF	TGTGCCAGCAGCGTAGAAGGAGGGCAGGGTAATTCACCCCTCCACTTT